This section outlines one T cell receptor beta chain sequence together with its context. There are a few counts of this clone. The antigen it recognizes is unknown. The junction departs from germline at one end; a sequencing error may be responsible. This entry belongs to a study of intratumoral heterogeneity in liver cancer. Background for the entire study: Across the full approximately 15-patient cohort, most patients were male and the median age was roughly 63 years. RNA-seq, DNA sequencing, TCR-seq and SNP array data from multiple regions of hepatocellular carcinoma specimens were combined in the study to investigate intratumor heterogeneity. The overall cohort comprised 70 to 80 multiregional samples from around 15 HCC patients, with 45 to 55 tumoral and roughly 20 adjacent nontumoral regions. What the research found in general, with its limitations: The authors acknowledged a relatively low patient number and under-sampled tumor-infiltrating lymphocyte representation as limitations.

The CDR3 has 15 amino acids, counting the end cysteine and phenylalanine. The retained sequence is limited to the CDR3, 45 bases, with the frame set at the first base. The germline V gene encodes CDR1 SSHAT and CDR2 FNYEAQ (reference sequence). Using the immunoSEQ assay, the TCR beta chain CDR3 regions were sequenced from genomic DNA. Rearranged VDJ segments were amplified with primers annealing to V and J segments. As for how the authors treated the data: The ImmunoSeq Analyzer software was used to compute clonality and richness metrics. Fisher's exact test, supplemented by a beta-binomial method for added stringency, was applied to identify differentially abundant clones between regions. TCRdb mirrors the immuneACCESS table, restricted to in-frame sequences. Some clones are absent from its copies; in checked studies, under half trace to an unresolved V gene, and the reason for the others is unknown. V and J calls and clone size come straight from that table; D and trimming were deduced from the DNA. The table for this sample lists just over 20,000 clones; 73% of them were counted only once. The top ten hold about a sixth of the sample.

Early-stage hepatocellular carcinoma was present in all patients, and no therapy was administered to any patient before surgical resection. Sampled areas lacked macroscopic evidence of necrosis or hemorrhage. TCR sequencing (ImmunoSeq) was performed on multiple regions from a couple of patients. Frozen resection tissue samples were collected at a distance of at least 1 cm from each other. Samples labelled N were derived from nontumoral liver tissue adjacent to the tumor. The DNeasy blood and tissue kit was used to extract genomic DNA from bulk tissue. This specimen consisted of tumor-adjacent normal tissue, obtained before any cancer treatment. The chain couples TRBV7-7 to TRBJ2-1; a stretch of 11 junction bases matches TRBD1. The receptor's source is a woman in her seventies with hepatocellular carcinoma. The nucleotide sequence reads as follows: TGTGCTAGCAGCTTAGGGACAGGGGGAAACAATGAGCAGTTCTTC. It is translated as CASSLGTGGNNEQFF. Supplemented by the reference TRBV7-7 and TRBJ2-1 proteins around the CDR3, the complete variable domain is GAGVSQSPRYKVTKRGQDVTLRCDPISSHATLYWYQQALGQGPEFLTYFNYEAQPDKSGLPSDRFSAERPEGSISTLTIQRTEQRDSAMYRCASSLGTGGNNEQFFGPGTRLTVL.